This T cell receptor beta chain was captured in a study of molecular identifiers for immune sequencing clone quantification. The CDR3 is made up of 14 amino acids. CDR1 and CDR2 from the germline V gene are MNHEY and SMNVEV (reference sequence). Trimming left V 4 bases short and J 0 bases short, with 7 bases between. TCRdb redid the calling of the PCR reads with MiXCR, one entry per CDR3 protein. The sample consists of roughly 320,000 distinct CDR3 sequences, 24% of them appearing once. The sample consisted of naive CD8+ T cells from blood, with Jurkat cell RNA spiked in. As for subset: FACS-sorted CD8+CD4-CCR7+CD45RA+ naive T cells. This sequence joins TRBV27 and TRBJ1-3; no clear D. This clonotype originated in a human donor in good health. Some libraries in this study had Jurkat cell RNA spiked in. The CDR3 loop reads CASSSVPSGNTIYF. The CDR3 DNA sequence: TGTGCCAGCAGTTCCGTCCCCTCTGGAAACACCATATATTTT.